This is a list of T cell receptor beta chains from one sample in a study of blood T cell repertoires in COVID-19. The assay was immunoSEQ multiplex PCR, and TCRdb's table has in-frame clones only and misses some. The sample shows around 220,000 clones, around nine tenths of them seen only once. The sample consisted of peripheral blood. These receptors all come from a woman between 40 and 50 years old who had recovered from COVID-19. Each CDR3 is given with its conserved first and last residue. The D gene is left open where the match is weak. Clone size, where shown, is once, few, many, or a class for clones that have expanded.

TRBV5-1	TRBD1	TRBJ1-3	few	CASSGGTAAGNTIYF	TGCGCCAGCAGCGGGGGGACAGCGGCTGGAAACACCATATATTTT
TRBV6-4	-	TRBJ2-2	-	CASSVSGVPGELFF	TGTGCCAGCAGTGTCTCAGGGGTCCCCGGGGAGCTGTTTTTT
TRBV27	-	TRBJ2-1	-	CASSYTRYSYNEQFF	TGTGCCAGCAGTTATACTCGATACTCCTACAATGAGCAGTTCTTC
TRBV11-2	TRBD2	TRBJ2-1	-	CASSVTSGGPYNEQFF	TGTGCCAGCAGCGTAACTAGCGGGGGGCCATACAATGAGCAGTTCTTC
TRBV6-5	TRBD1	TRBJ2-7	once	CASLTDRVYEQYF	TGTGCCAGCTTGACGGACAGGGTTTACGAGCAGTACTTC
TRBV2	-	TRBJ2-2	once	CASQGLTPVRVPGELFF	TGTGCCAGCCAAGGACTCACCCCCGTCCGGGTGCCCGGGGAGCTGTTTTTT
TRBV16	-	TRBJ1-6	-	CASSQSVLNSPLHF	TGTGCCAGCAGCCAATCTGTTCTGAATTCACCCCTCCACTTT
TRBV7-8	-	TRBJ1-1	-	CASVRDGEAFF	TGTGCCAGCGTGCGGGACGGTGAAGCTTTCTTT
TRBV5-1	TRBD1	TRBJ1-2	once	CASSLQGVSYGYTF	TGCGCCAGCAGCTTACAGGGGGTGTCCTATGGCTACACCTTC
TRBV19	TRBD1	TRBJ2-7	-	CASSIGTGNYEQYF	TGTGCCAGTAGTATCGGGACAGGGAACTACGAGCAGTACTTC
TRBV19	TRBD1	TRBJ2-7	-	CATRERDRGQYEQYF	TGTGCCACCAGGGAAAGGGACAGGGGGCAATACGAGCAGTACTTC
TRBV28	-	TRBJ1-6	-	CASSLGALANSPLHF	TGTGCCAGCAGTTTGGGCGCCCTGGCCAATTCACCCCTCCACTTT
TRBV5-5	-	TRBJ2-4	-	CASSLLADIKNIQYF	TGTGCCAGCAGCTTATTAGCGGACATAAAAAACATTCAGTACTTC
TRBV6-5	-	TRBJ2-7	-	CASKAANIYEQYF	TGTGCCAGCAAGGCGGCGAACATCTACGAGCAGTACTTC
TRBV6-5	TRBD1	TRBJ1-1	-	CASSSDRGRGTEAFF	TGTGCCAGCAGTTCGGACAGGGGACGGGGGACTGAAGCTTTCTTT
TRBV18	TRBD1	TRBJ2-1	-	CASSPEGTGSSPRQFF	TGTGCCAGCTCACCAGAGGGGACAGGGTCATCCCCACGGCAGTTCTTC
TRBV7-2	-	TRBJ1-2	-	CASSLAGAVNYGYTF	TGTGCCAGCAGCCTAGCGGGGGCCGTTAACTATGGCTACACCTTC
TRBV11-3	-	TRBJ1-1	-	CASSFARDTEAFF	TGTGCCAGCAGCTTTGCCCGAGACACTGAAGCTTTCTTT
TRBV4-3	-	TRBJ2-3	-	CASSQDLGGIGTDTQYF	TGCGCCAGCAGCCAAGACTTGGGGGGAATCGGCACAGATACGCAGTATTTT
TRBV19	TRBD2	TRBJ2-2	-	CASRSLAGSTNTGELFF	TGTGCCAGTAGGTCCCTAGCGGGCTCCACTAACACCGGGGAGCTGTTTTTT
TRBV6-6	TRBD1	TRBJ2-6	-	CASTSSTGPGANVLTF	TGTGCCAGCACCTCCTCGACAGGGCCTGGGGCCAACGTCCTGACTTTC
TRBV6-6	-	TRBJ2-3	-	CASRSGVDTQYF	TGTGCCAGCAGGTCGGGGGTGGATACGCAGTATTTT
TRBV28	-	TRBJ2-1	-	CASSLPPPGSYNEQFF	TGTGCCAGCAGTTTACCCCCCCCGGGCTCCTACAATGAGCAGTTCTTC
TRBV5-1	TRBD1	TRBJ2-1	-	CASSQGQGINEQFF	TGCGCCAGCAGCCAGGGACAGGGGATCAATGAGCAGTTCTTC